This passage covers 13 T cell receptor beta chains from one sample sequenced in a study of tumor and adjacent non-tumor tissue in lung cancer (dated by TCRdb to 2017 to 2018). RNA was extracted from bulk unsorted tissue and checked for quality with a NanoDrop ND-1000 and an Agilent 2100. The library was obtained by multiplex PCR. TCRdb shows the sequencer as Illumina HiSeq 2500. Following protocols modified from ARM-PCR, the researchers constructed TCRbeta libraries through three rounds of nested PCR with primers (Table S4). TCRdb applied fastp at Q25 and MiXCR to the public reads, then kept only in-frame beta chains. Every distinct CDR3 protein forms one entry, paired with its most common genes and DNA. Across this sample there are more than 120,000 distinct CDR3 sequences, with about 71% seen only once. The top ten clones comprise approximately 18% of the sample. Sequencing was performed on lung tumor tissue. The receptor source for this set is a man in his sixties with small cell lung cancer.

The sample holds many counts of this clonotype. The chain carries TRBV20-1 and TRBJ2-3; 8 bases line up with TRBD2. This CDR3 comprises 15 residues. With 4 bases clipped from V and 6 bases from J, the junction kept 12 bases outside the gene matches. The V gene's germline CDR1 is DFQATT and CDR2 SNEGSKA (reference sequence). As DNA, the CDR3 is TGCAGTGCTACGCGTCCGATAGCGGGAACTGATACGCAGTATTTT. Amino acids: CSATRPIAGTDTQYF.

This clonotype ranks as medium-sized. The chain recombines TRBV11-2 with TRBJ2-3; 8 bases are a match to TRBD2. Germline assignment: CDR1 SGHAT and CDR2 FQNNGV. V trimming: 0 bases; J trimming: 7 bases; junction bases outside the gene matches: 3. The CDR3 spans 14 residues. CDR3: CASSLEAGVHTQYF. The CDR3 nucleotides are TGTGCCAGCAGCTTAGAAGCGGGGGTACATACGCAGTATTTT. Full variable domain (remainder filled in from reference TRBV11-2 and TRBJ2-3): EAGVAQSPRYKIIEKRQSVAFWCNPISGHATLYWYQQILGQGPKLLIQFQNNGVVDDSQLPKDRFSAERLKGVDSTLKIQPAKLEDSAVYLCASSLEAGVHTQYFGPGTRLTVL.

A note on this clonotype: With a much larger clone just one base away, this may be a read error. No conserved phenylalanine or tryptophan ends this CDR3, so it is likely a read error. The chain is built from TRBV6-1 and TRBJ2-3, with TRBD1 matching over 10 bases. This CDR3 is 16 amino acids long. Looked up from germline, CDR1 is MNHNS and CDR2 is SASEGT. The V segment lost 5 bases and the J segment 5 bases; nucleotides outside the gene matches: 10. CDR3 residues: CASSQPTGGRGDTQYL. In nucleotides, the CDR3 is TGTGCCAGCAGTCAACCGACAGGGGGCAGGGGAGATACGCAGTATTTA.

In this sample, this clonotype turned up many times. This chain links TRBV11-1 with TRBJ2-1, with D perhaps matching TRBD1 or TRBD2 (5 bases each). The V and J ends lost 5 bases and 4 bases respectively, with 15 bases between them. Germline V CDR1 and CDR2: SGHAT, FQDESV (reference sequence). The CDR3 covers 15 residues. This CDR3 reads CASSHPGRKYNEQFF. The CDR3, as DNA: TGTGCCAGCAGCCATCCGGGACGGAAATACAATGAGCAGTTCTTC.

Worth noting for this clonotype: A much larger clonotype is one base distant, so this may be a read error. The chain uses TRBV20-1 and TRBJ2-1, with unresolved D. Germline CDR1 reads DFQATT; CDR2 reads SNEGSKA (reference sequence). The germline V and J ends were trimmed by 4 bases and 11 bases, with 12 bases remaining between them. The CDR3 is 11 residues long. Here the CDR3 DNA reads TGCAGTGCTACGCGAGGCGATAAGCAGTTCTTC. Residues: CSATRGDKQFF.

The J gene is TRBJ1-2, the V gene TRBV7-9; D is undetermined. This CDR3 has 14 amino acids. Germline CDR1 reads SEHNR; CDR2 reads FQNEAQ (reference sequence). Deletions cut 1 base from V and 8 bases from J, with 14 bases between. The CDR3 DNA reads TGTGCCAGCAGCTTAGAGTTGGCAGTACGAGGCTACACCTTC. Residues: CASSLELAVRGYTF.

To note about this clonotype: Since a much larger clone is just one base distant, this may be a read error. This sequence joins TRBV20-1 and TRBJ2-2; weak D call: TRBD2 (5 bases). This CDR3 spans 13 amino acids. Per germline, CDR1 DFQATT and CDR2 SNEGSKA (reference sequence). V was trimmed by 4 bases and J by 5 bases, leaving 11 bases between them. CDR3 protein: CSAKASGTGELFF. CDR3 in DNA: TGCAGTGCTAAGGCCTCGGGGACCGGGGAGCTGTTTTTT.

Comments on this clonotype: A much more abundant neighbour one base away suggests this may be a read error. The chain has TRBV29-1 and TRBJ2-2, with 9 positions matching TRBD1. Germline lookup yields CDR1 SQVTM and CDR2 ANQGSEA. The CDR3 is 16 amino acids. The J segment lost 0 bases and the V segment lost 6 bases, leaving 8 bases of the junction unmatched. CDR3 sequence reads: CSVAGTGNSNTGELFF. For the CDR3, the DNA is TGCAGCGTCGCCGGGACAGGGAATTCGAACACCGGGGAGCTGTTTTTT.

This clonotype occurred many times. J is TRBJ2-2 and V is TRBV20-1; the D is unclear. V was pared by 0 bases and J by 4 bases, with 6 bases between. This CDR3 has 13 amino acids. The germline V gene has CDR1 DFQATT and CDR2 SNEGSKA (reference sequence). In nucleotides, the CDR3 is TGCAGTGCTAGAGATGTAGTCACCGGGGAGCTGTTTTTT. It codes for CSARDVVTGELFF.

The rearrangement uses TRBV20-1 and TRBJ2-1, with 8 bases lining up with TRBD2. This CDR3 is built from 14 residues. Germline lookup yields CDR1 DFQATT and CDR2 SNEGSKA (reference sequence). The ends lost 5 bases at V and 5 bases at J; junction bases unmatched: 8. This CDR3 is CSAPKRESHNEQFF. CDR3 DNA sequence: TGCAGTGCTCCAAAGCGGGAGTCTCACAATGAGCAGTTCTTC.

With regard to this clonotype: A much more abundant neighbour one base away suggests this may be a read error. The chain uses TRBV20-1 and TRBJ2-5; no reliable D call. Germline V gives CDR1 DFQATT, CDR2 SNEGSKA (reference sequence). V was pared by 4 bases and J by 7 bases, with 13 bases between. This CDR3 is 12 amino acids long. The CDR3 DNA follows: TGCAGTGCTAAACACGAAGAAGGGACCCAGTACTTC. It encodes CSAKHEEGTQYF.

V is TRBV7-8 and J is TRBJ2-1; TRBD1 aligns across 9 bases. Germline loops: CDR1 SGHVS, CDR2 FQNEAQ. The CDR3 loop spans 15 amino acids. Germline trimming cut 5 bases from V and 7 bases from J; bases unmatched to any gene: 9. This chain's CDR3 is CASSIGGTGSNEQFF. In nucleotides, the CDR3 is TGTGCCAGCAGCATAGGGGGGACAGGGTCAAATGAGCAGTTCTTC.

The chain links TRBV12-3 or TRBV12-4 to TRBJ2-2; TRBD2 agrees at 8 bases. With V trimmed by 10 bases and J by 15 bases, 25 bases remained unmatched. The CDR3 runs to 16 residues. The chain's CDR3 is CANTNGLATNTGKLFF. CDR3 bases: TGTGCCAACACCAATGGACTAGCAACGAACACAGGGAAGTTGTTTTTT.